A selection of T cell receptor beta chains follows, all from one sample in a study of cytomegalovirus exposure and HLA in healthy donors. Clones were sequenced by immunoSEQ multiplex PCR, and TCRdb holds only the in-frame ones, with some missing. The sample has approximately 190,000 clones, around 87% seen once; the top ten hold 1% to 1.5%. The material sequenced was PBMCs. Receptors were obtained from a man aged 25-40 years in good health and CMV-seronegative. The CDR3 runs from the conserved cysteine through the conserved F or W. Each record gives: V gene, J gene, D gene, CDR3 protein. D genes are given only for firm matches.

TRBV18	TRBJ1-4	NA	CASSPRKRDEKLFF
TRBV6-6	TRBJ2-3	NA	CASRLTDTQYF
TRBV28	TRBJ2-5	NA	CASTSGAQETQYF
TRBV11-2	TRBJ2-2	NA	CASSSSGELFF
TRBV7-2	TRBJ2-7	NA	CASGLGRAYEQYF
TRBV28	TRBJ1-5	NA	CASHTPGMNSNQPQHF
TRBV7-9	TRBJ2-1	TRBD2	CASSPSGGRDNEQFF
TRBV7-9	TRBJ2-4	TRBD1	CASSRGQGSDIQYF
TRBV11-3	TRBJ2-7	NA	CASSLRGGGSVSYEQYF
TRBV21-1	TRBJ2-7	NA	CASSKKTASYEQYF
TRBV5-5	TRBJ2-3	NA	CASSLGQDSDTQYF
TRBV9	NA	NA	CASSVGISALRNEQYF
TRBV9	TRBJ2-3	NA	CASNQDTDTQYF
TRBV5-1	TRBJ1-5	TRBD1	CASSLTGGIGQPQHF
TRBV14	TRBJ1-1	NA	CASSQLTPWNTEAFF
TRBV19	TRBJ1-5	TRBD1	CASSLQGVKDQPQHF
TRBV28	TRBJ2-1	TRBD1	CASSSSPGQGYNEQFF
TRBV19	TRBJ1-2	TRBD1	CASSIGPRTGKNYGYTF
TRBV7-9	TRBJ2-3	NA	CASSHRVNTEPTDTQYF
TRBV29-1	TRBJ2-6	TRBD1	CSVGDRGNSGANGLTF
TRBV7-6	TRBJ2-7	NA	CASSPQVQRTSYEQYF
TRBV14	TRBJ1-4	TRBD1	CASSQDQFGQELFF
TRBV5-1	TRBJ2-5	NA	CASSRTYQETQYF
TRBV19	TRBJ1-1	TRBD1	CASSDRDRVNTEAFF
TRBV28	TRBJ2-7	NA	CASSSRAEIPLYEQYF
TRBV5-1	TRBJ2-3	NA	CASSRQEANTQYF
TRBV29-1	TRBJ1-5	TRBD1	CSVGGTGNQPQHF
TRBV11-2	TRBJ2-5	NA	CASSPGVTGQYF
TRBV7-2	TRBJ2-7	TRBD1	CASSLASRGQGAYEQYF
TRBV29-1	TRBJ2-4	NA	CSVVRGIQYF
TRBV19	TRBJ2-3	TRBD2	CASSTGTSGRDTQYF
TRBV5-4	TRBJ2-5	NA	CASSRTRIGVKETQYF
TRBV10-3	TRBJ2-5	TRBD1	CAISGQGQTQYF
TRBV6-1	TRBJ1-5	NA	CASSEQGTHQPQHF
TRBV6-1	TRBJ1-6	TRBD1	CASSAGTGGSYNSPLHF
TRBV6-4	TRBJ2-3	NA	CASSDYRDTQYF
TRBV29-1	TRBJ2-2	TRBD1	CSVEDRQGASSGELFF
TRBV4-2	TRBJ2-1	TRBD2	CASSQDKGTNNEQFF
TRBV30	TRBJ2-1	TRBD1	CAWSRTGIDEQFF
TRBV11-2	NA	NA	CASSLSAEQYF
TRBV5-4	TRBJ2-3	NA	CASSFRSPDTQYF